This TCR beta chain is drawn from a study of T cell changes during pregnancy in multiple sclerosis. Germline CDR1 is SNHLY and CDR2 is FYNNEI. V dropped 5 bases and J dropped 0 bases, with 7 bases sitting between them. This CDR3 spans 13 amino acids. Some clones are missing from TCRdb's copy, which holds only in-frame ones; the method was immunoSEQ multiplex PCR. This table holds approximately 97,000 clones, 75% to 95% found once. This clonotype was sampled from a female donor in good health, enrolled as a control in a pregnancy study. Here the sequenced sample was peripheral blood, taken after pregnancy. J is TRBJ1-1 and V is TRBV2; no reliable D call. DNA for the CDR3: TGTGCCAGCAGTCCCCAGGTGAACACTGAAGCTTTCTTT. Protein product: CASSPQVNTEAFF.